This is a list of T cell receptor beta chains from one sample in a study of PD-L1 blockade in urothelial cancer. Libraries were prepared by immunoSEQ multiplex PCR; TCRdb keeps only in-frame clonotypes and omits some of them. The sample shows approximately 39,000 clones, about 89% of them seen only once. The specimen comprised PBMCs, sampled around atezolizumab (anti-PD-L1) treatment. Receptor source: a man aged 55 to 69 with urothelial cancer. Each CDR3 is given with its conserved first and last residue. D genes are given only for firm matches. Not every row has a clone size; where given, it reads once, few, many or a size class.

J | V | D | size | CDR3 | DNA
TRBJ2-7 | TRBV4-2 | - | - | CASSRTEDYEQYF | TGTGCCAGCTCCCGGACAGAAGACTACGAGCAGTACTTC
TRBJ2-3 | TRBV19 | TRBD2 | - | CASTSVTSGNTDTQYF | TGTGCCAGTACCTCAGTGACTAGCGGCAACACAGATACGCAGTATTTT
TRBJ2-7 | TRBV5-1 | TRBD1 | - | CASSLGGQGAGEQYF | TGCGCCAGCAGCTTGGGCGGACAGGGGGCGGGCGAGCAGTACTTC
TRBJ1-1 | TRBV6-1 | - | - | CASSTLQMATEAFF | TGTGCCAGCAGTACCCTTCAGATGGCCACTGAAGCTTTCTTT
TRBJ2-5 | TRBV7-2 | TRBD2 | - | CASGRGRQQETQYF | TGTGCCAGCGGCCGCGGGAGACAGCAAGAGACCCAGTACTTC
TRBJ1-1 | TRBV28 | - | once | CASSGGDYTEAFF | TGTGCCAGCAGTGGTGGTGACTACACTGAAGCTTTCTTT
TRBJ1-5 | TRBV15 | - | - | CATSRPDRRHQPQHF | TGTGCCACCAGCAGACCTGACAGGCGCCATCAGCCCCAGCATTTT
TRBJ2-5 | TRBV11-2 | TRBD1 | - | CASSLGGQGQETQYF | TGTGCCAGCAGCTTAGGGGGACAGGGGCAAGAGACCCAGTACTTC
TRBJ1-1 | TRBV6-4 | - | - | CASSERGMNTEAFF | TGTGCCAGCAGTGAACGGGGAATGAACACTGAAGCTTTCTTT
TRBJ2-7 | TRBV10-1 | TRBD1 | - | CASGLTSQGEQYF | TGCGCCAGCGGCCTTACCTCACAGGGGGAGCAGTACTTC
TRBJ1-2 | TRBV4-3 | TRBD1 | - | CASSQAPGQSYGYTF | TGCGCCAGCAGCCAAGCCCCGGGACAGAGCTATGGCTACACCTTC
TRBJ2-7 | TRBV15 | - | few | CATSFGGGDEQYF | TGTGCCACCAGCTTCGGAGGAGGTGACGAGCAGTACTTC
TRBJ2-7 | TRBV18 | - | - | CASSFPGLPYEQYF | TGTGCCAGCTCATTCCCGGGACTGCCCTACGAGCAGTACTTC
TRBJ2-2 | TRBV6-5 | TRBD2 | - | CASSSGGGSHTGELFF | TGTGCCAGCAGTTCGGGGGGGGGTAGTCACACCGGGGAGCTGTTTTTT
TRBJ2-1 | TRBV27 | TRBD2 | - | CASSFVSGAYNEQFF | TGTGCCAGCAGTTTCGTGAGCGGGGCTTACAATGAGCAGTTCTTC
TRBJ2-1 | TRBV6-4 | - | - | CASSTDSYNEQFF | TGTGCCAGCAGTACAGACTCCTACAATGAGCAGTTCTTC
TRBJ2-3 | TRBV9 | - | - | CASSSHPPGQPSTDTQYF | TGTGCCAGCAGCAGTCACCCGCCGGGACAACCTAGCACAGATACGCAGTATTTT
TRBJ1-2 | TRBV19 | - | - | CASSITGQGYYGYTF | TGTGCCAGTAGTATAACAGGGCAGGGCTACTATGGCTACACCTTC
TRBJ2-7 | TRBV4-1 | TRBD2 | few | CASSPGGSGYEQYF | TGCGCCAGCAGCCCCGGGGGTAGCGGGTACGAGCAGTACTTC
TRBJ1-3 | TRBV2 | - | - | CASIAAPGSGNTIYF | TGTGCCAGCATTGCGGCGCCAGGGTCTGGAAACACCATATATTTT
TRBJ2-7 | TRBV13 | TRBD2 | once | CASSLVSGNPPYEQYF | TGTGCCAGCAGCTTAGTTAGCGGGAATCCCCCTTACGAGCAGTACTTC
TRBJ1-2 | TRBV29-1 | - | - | CSVEDTGTYGYTF | TGCAGCGTTGAAGACACAGGCACCTATGGCTACACCTTC
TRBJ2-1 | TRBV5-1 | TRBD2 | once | CASSRTGEGWNEQFF | TGCGCCAGCAGCCGGACCGGGGAGGGATGGAATGAGCAGTTCTTC
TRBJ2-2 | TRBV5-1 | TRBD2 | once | CASKSSGRAGTGELFF | TGCGCCAGCAAATCTAGCGGGAGGGCCGGGACCGGGGAGCTGTTTTTT
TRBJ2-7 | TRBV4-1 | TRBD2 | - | CASSQVRGGIYEQYF | TGCGCCAGCAGCCAAGTTCGGGGGGGAATCTACGAGCAGTACTTC
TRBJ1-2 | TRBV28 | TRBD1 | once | CASSPGTGGPYGYTF | TGTGCCAGCAGCCCAGGGACAGGGGGACCTTATGGCTACACCTTC
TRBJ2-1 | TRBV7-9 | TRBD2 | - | CASSLVAGVYNEQFF | TGTGCCAGCAGCTTAGTAGCGGGGGTTTACAATGAGCAGTTCTTC
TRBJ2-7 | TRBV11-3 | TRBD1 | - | CASSLDGQGRVAEQYF | TGTGCCAGCAGCTTAGATGGACAGGGAAGGGTCGCCGAGCAGTACTTC
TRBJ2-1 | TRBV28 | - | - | CASSLGTPSSYNEQFF | TGTGCCAGCAGTTTAGGGACACCAAGCTCCTACAATGAGCAGTTCTTC
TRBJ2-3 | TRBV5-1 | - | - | CASSLAGGGDTQYF | TGCGCCAGCAGCTTGGCTGGGGGAGGAGATACGCAGTATTTT
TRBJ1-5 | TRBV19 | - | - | CASSIEGQLSNQPQHF | TGTGCCAGTAGTATAGAGGGCCAGCTTAGCAATCAGCCCCAGCATTTT
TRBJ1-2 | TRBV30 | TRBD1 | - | CAWTRPGTGGYTF | TGTGCCTGGACGCGTCCTGGGACAGGAGGCTACACCTTC
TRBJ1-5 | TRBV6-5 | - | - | CASSYSGGQNNQPQHF | TGTGCCAGCAGTTACTCCGGGGGGCAGAACAATCAGCCCCAGCATTTT
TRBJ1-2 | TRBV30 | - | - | CAWSGGLGYTF | TGTGCCTGGAGTGGGGGGCTTGGCTACACCTTC
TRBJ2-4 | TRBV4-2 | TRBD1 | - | CASSQERKAGQGPKNIQYF | TGTGCCAGCAGCCAAGAAAGGAAGGCGGGACAGGGGCCTAAAAACATTCAGTACTTC
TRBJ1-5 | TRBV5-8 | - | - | CASSSVLRQPQHF | TGTGCCAGCAGCTCGGTGCTTCGTCAGCCCCAGCATTTT
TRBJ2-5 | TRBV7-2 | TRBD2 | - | CASSLDLAGGFQETQYF | TGTGCCAGCAGCTTAGATCTTGCGGGGGGGTTTCAAGAGACCCAGTACTTC
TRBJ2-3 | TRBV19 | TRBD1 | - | CASSRGQGSDTQYF | TGTGCCAGTAGTAGGGGACAGGGGTCAGATACGCAGTATTTT
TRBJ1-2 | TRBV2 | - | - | CASSESFGLYGYTF | TGTGCCAGCAGTGAATCTTTCGGACTGTATGGCTACACCTTC
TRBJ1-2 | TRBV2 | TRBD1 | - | CASTGTGELYGYTF | TGTGCCAGCACTGGGACAGGGGAACTCTATGGCTACACCTTC
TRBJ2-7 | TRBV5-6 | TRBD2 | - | CASSLTSGYEQYF | TGTGCCAGCAGCTTGACTAGCGGGTACGAGCAGTACTTC
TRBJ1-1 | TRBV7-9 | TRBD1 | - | CASSQTGGVTEAFF | TGTGCCAGCAGCCAGACAGGGGGAGTCACTGAAGCTTTCTTT
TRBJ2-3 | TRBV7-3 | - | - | CASSLNSPIGFSTDTQYF | TGTGCCAGCAGCTTAAATAGCCCTATCGGGTTTAGCACAGATACGCAGTATTTT
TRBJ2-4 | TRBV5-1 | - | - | CASSLGARSDIQYF | TGCGCCAGCAGCTTGGGGGCCAGGTCGGACATTCAGTACTTC
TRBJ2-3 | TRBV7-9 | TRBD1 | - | CASSPPDRGRKTDTQYF | TGTGCCAGCAGCCCTCCGGACAGGGGGCGTAAGACAGATACGCAGTATTTT
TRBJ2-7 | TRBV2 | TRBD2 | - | CASSDLAGGPRYEQYF | TGTGCCAGCAGTGACCTAGCGGGAGGGCCTCGGTACGAGCAGTACTTC
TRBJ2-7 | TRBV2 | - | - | CASSGQEYSYEQYF | TGTGCCAGCAGTGGACAGGAGTATTCCTACGAGCAGTACTTC
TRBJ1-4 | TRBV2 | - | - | CASSQQGANEKLFF | TGTGCCAGCAGCCAACAGGGTGCTAATGAAAAACTGTTTTTT
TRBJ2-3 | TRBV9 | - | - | CASSVGTQPDAQYF | TGTGCCAGCAGCGTGGGGACACAGCCAGATGCGCAGTATTTT
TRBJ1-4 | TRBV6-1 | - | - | CASSRTATNEKLFF | TGTGCCAGCAGCCGGACAGCAACTAATGAAAAACTGTTTTTT
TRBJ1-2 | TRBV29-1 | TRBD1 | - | CSVADRGPYGYTF | TGCAGCGTTGCGGACAGGGGCCCCTATGGCTACACCTTC
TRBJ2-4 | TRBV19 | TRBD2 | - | CASSITSGRAKNIQYF | TGTGCCAGTAGTATTACTAGCGGTAGGGCCAAAAACATTCAGTACTTC
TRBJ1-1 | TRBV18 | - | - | CASSPGRRQTIEAFF | TGTGCCAGCTCACCTGGAAGGCGACAGACGATTGAAGCTTTCTTT
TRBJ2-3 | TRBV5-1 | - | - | CASSRLGFLDTQYF | TGCGCCAGCAGCAGACTAGGGTTCTTAGATACGCAGTATTTT
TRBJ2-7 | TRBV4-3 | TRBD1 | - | CASSSGTGPYEQYF | TGCGCCAGCAGTTCCGGGACAGGGCCCTACGAGCAGTACTTC
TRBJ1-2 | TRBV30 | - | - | CAWRPLWGVDYGYTF | TGTGCCTGGAGGCCCCTCTGGGGAGTCGACTATGGCTACACCTTC
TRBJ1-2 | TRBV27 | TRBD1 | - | CASSPRVTGGAGGYTF | TGTGCCAGCAGCCCCCGAGTTACAGGGGGCGCTGGGGGCTACACCTTC